The next 4 T cell receptor beta chains were all read from a single sample in a study of CD8 T cells in ankylosing spondylitis. General study findings and limits: Ankylosing spondylitis blood appeared to be characterized by a TCR beta motif of eight or nine highly homologous variants.

The antigens these receptors bind are not known. TCRdb reprocessed the 5' RACE reads via MiXCR and lists one record per CDR3 protein. The table lists 390,000 or so distinct CDR3 sequences, 20% to 25% of them singletons. The sequencing sample was made of blood, either unsorted or a sorted T cell fraction (not recorded which). The source of these receptors is a male donor with ankylosing spondylitis.

This clonotype was seen only a few times. This chain connects TRBV12-3 or TRBV12-4 to TRBJ2-7; a possible D gene is TRBD2 (6 bases). The CDR3 consists of 12 residues. Trimming took off 5 bases at V and 7 bases at J, with 12 bases between the two ends. The CDR3 nucleotides read TGTGCCAGCAGTCGACTAGGACTTGAGCAGTACTTC. This encodes CASSRLGLEQYF.

CDR3 DNA: TGTGCCAGCAGCTTCCAGGGGGACCCCTCCTACGAGCAGTACTTC. Its protein product is CASSFQGDPSYEQYF. The chain has TRBV12-3 or TRBV12-4 and TRBJ2-7; 7 bases fit TRBD1. There are 15 residues in the CDR3. With V trimmed by 6 bases and J by 0 bases, 8 bases remained unmatched.

This sequence joins TRBV28 and TRBJ2-3, with D unresolved. Germline assignment: CDR1 MDHEN and CDR2 SYDVKM. CDR3 length: 13 residues. The V gene lost 5 bases and the J gene lost 2 bases, with 8 bases spanning the gap. The CDR3 sequence: CASSKRYTDTQYF. CDR3 nucleotides: TGTGCCAGCAGTAAGAGGTACACAGATACGCAGTATTTT.

The CDR3 DNA sequence: TGTGCCAGCAGCTTACTAGCGGGAGGTGTAAATACGCAGTATTTT. Protein product: CASSLLAGGVNTQYF. This chain connects TRBV11-2 to TRBJ2-3; TRBD2 agrees at 11 bases. The CDR3 is 15 residues long. The germline V gene has CDR1 SGHAT and CDR2 FQNNGV. V was pared by 2 bases and J by 7 bases, with 5 bases of the junction left unmatched.